One and the same sample provided the 20 T cell receptor beta chains below, sequenced in a study of metastatic and nonmetastatic thyroid tumors. TCRdb re-called clones from the PCR reads using MiXCR. The sample has tens of thousands of clones; 10% to 15% are singletons. None of the patients had undergone any treatment ahead of thyroid surgery. Specimen: blood. These TCRs come from a female donor with papillary thyroid cancer or a benign thyroid nodule (not recorded which). Some clones in this sample may be carry-over from other donors' samples.

This clone occurred many times. V is TRBV20-1 and J is TRBJ1-2, with 7 positions matching TRBD1. CDR1 and CDR2 (germline): DFQATT, SNEGSKA (reference sequence). With V trimmed by 0 bases and J by 8 bases, 15 bases remained unmatched. This CDR3 comprises 16 residues. In DNA form, the CDR3 reads TGCAGTGCTAGAGATCCCCGACAGGGTAGGTCTCGGGGCTACACCTTC. As protein: CSARDPRQGRSRGYTF.

Many counts were recorded for this clone. The genes are TRBV5-1 and TRBJ2-1, with 8 bases lining up with TRBD2. This CDR3 comprises 15 residues. Germline V gene data show CDR1 as SGHRS and CDR2 as YFSETQ. J lost 5 bases, V lost 3 bases, and 7 bases had no gene match. Here the CDR3 reads CASSWGGLVNNEQFF. The CDR3 coding sequence is TGCGCCAGCAGCTGGGGGGGACTAGTAAACAATGAGCAGTTCTTC.

In this sample, this clone turned up many times. The sample has other DNA sequences that encode this CDR3 too. The chain couples TRBV19 to TRBJ2-2; TRBD2 aligns across 12 bases. The CDR3 sequence is 15 residues long. Germline values: CDR1 LNHDA, CDR2 SQIVND (reference sequence). Trimming took 7 bases from V and 3 from J; bases not matched to a gene: 3. DNA of the CDR3: TGTGCCAGTAAACTAGCGGGAGGATACACCGGGGAGCTGTTTTTT. Translated: CASKLAGGYTGELFF.

In regard to this clone: A much larger clone differs by one base, so this may be a read error. The chain is built from TRBV2 and TRBJ2-3; D gene unclear. Germline values: CDR1 SNHLY, CDR2 FYNNEI. Deletions cut 6 bases from V and 7 bases from J, with 11 bases between. The CDR3 covers 12 residues. The CDR3 DNA reads as TGTGCCAGCAGGCTAGAGGTGTATACGCAGTATTTT. Residues: CASRLEVYTQYF. Full variable domain (outside the CDR3, taken from reference TRBV2 and TRBJ2-3): EPEVTQTPSHQVTQMGQEVILRCVPISNHLYFYWYRQILGQKVEFLVSFYNNEISEKSEIFDDQFSVERPDGSNFTLKIRSTKLEDSAMYFCASRLEVYTQYFGPGTRLTVL.

In this sample, this clone turned up many times. The rearrangement uses TRBV5-6 and TRBJ1-2; D remains ambiguous. V lost 1 base, J lost 2 bases, and 9 bases lay in between. The CDR3 runs to 14 residues. Germline CDR1 SGHDT, CDR2 YYEEEE. CDR3 coding DNA: TGTGCCAGCAGCTTGAGTCCGGAAAACTATGGCTACACCTTC. It codes for CASSLSPENYGYTF.

On this clone: Since a much larger clone is just one base distant, this may be a read error. This rearrangement joins TRBV5-4 to TRBJ2-3, with D hard to call. V was pared by 4 bases and J by 3 bases, with 9 bases between. The CDR3 length is 13 residues. Germline V gives CDR1 SGHNT, CDR2 YYREEE (reference sequence). The chain's CDR3 is CASSATETDTQYF. The CDR3 nucleotides are TGTGCCAGCAGCGCCACCGAGACAGATACGCAGTATTTT.

This clone was detected many times. The chain combines TRBV4-3 with TRBJ1-6, with no clear D. The CDR3 extends over 12 amino acids. V dropped 3 bases and J dropped 9 bases, with 6 bases sitting between them. The V gene's germline CDR1 is LGHNA and CDR2 YSLEER. The CDR3 nucleotides read TGCGCCAGCAGCCACCAAGGTTCACCCCTCCACTTT. Translating it yields CASSHQGSPLHF.

This clone was counted ten times or more. The chain recombines TRBV20-1 with TRBJ2-7; D might be TRBD2 (5 bases). CDR3 length: 15 residues. Germline V gene sequence: CDR1 DFQATT, CDR2 SNEGSKA (reference sequence). V lost 0 bases and J lost 0, with 12 bases in between. CDR3 protein: CSARDLAGSSYEQYF. DNA for the CDR3: TGCAGTGCTAGAGATTTGGCGGGTAGCTCCTACGAGCAGTACTTC.

Points on this clone: This may be a read error: a much more frequent sequence differs by one nucleotide. CDR3 in DNA: TGTGCCATCAGCCAACTAGCGGGAGCGACAGATACGCAGTATTTT. Translation: CAISQLAGATDTQYF. The chain carries TRBV6-1 and TRBJ2-3, with 11 bases aligning to TRBD2. Germline V gene data show CDR1 as MNHNS and CDR2 as SASEGT. V dropped 10 bases and J dropped 3; count of bases not matched to a gene: 9. The CDR3 length is 15 residues.

Only a few counts were recorded for this clone. This chain links TRBV12-3 or TRBV12-4 with TRBJ2-1; 9 nucleotides match TRBD2. The CDR3 consists of 15 residues. Trimming took 2 bases from V and 6 from J; bases not matched to a gene: 5. Here the CDR3 reads CASSLHGTSTNEQFF. The CDR3 coding sequence is TGTGCCAGCAGTTTACACGGGACTAGCACCAATGAGCAGTTCTTC.

Concerning this clone: A much larger clone lies one base from this, so it may be a read error. Other DNA sequences in this sample translate to the same CDR3. The chain is built from TRBV20-1 and TRBJ2-3, with D possibly matching TRBD2 (6 bases). This CDR3 has 15 amino acids. With 6 bases removed from V and 3 bases from J, the gap between germline ends came to 19 bases. Germline-derived CDR1 and CDR2 are DFQATT and SNEGSKA (reference sequence). CDR3 coding DNA: TGCAGTGCCCCCCCTAATGGAGGGAGGACAGATACGCAGTATTTT. It specifies CSAPPNGGRTDTQYF.

Ten or more counts support this clone. A clone one base away is much larger, so this may be a read error. Other nucleotide sequences from this sample produce the same CDR3. The chain recombines TRBV4-1 with TRBJ2-7; the D is unclear. The V gene's germline CDR1 is MGHRA and CDR2 YSYEKL. This CDR3 spans 14 amino acids. CDR3: CASSQASRTYEQCF. In DNA form, the CDR3 reads TGCGCCAGCAGCCAAGCGTCCCGGACCTACGAGCAGTGCTTC.

This clone was counted many times. At the DNA level, this CDR3 is encoded by other sequences in the same sample as well. The J gene is TRBJ1-2, the V gene TRBV9; TRBD1 agrees at 8 bases. Losses at the gene ends were 0 bases for V and 5 bases for J; bases not matched to a gene: 3. The germline V gene encodes CDR1 SGDLS and CDR2 YYNGEE. The CDR3 is 14 amino acids. CDR3: CASSVAGTGYGYTF. In DNA form, the CDR3 reads TGTGCCAGCAGCGTAGCTGGGACAGGATATGGCTACACCTTC. Based on the CDR3 plus reference TRBV9 and TRBJ1-2, the full variable domain is DSGVTQTPKHLITATGQRVTLRCSPRSGDLSVYWYQQSLDQGLQFLIQYYNGEERAKGNILERFSAQQFPDLHSELNLSSLELGDSALYFCASSVAGTGYGYTFGSGTRLTVV.

The V and J genes are TRBV7-8 and TRBJ1-1, with D perhaps TRBD1 (5 bases). The CDR3 loop spans 15 amino acids. CDR1 and CDR2 from the germline V gene are SGHVS and FQNEAQ. Between the trimmed V and J ends, which lost 2 bases and 8 bases, there was a span of 18 bases. The CDR3 loop reads CASSLSGGARIEAFF. CDR3 DNA sequence: TGTGCCAGCAGCTTATCCGGGGGAGCTAGGATAGAAGCTTTCTTT. Filled out from reference TRBV7-8 and TRBJ1-1, the complete variable domain reads GAGVSQSPRYKVAKRGQDVALRCDPISGHVSLFWYQQALGQGPEFLTYFQNEAQLDKSGLPSDRFFAERPEGSVSTLKIQRTQQEDSAVYLCASSLSGGARIEAFFGQGTRLTVV.

This clone has just a few counts. The V gene is TRBV6-1, the J gene TRBJ1-2; possible D gene TRBD1, 5 bases. This CDR3 is built from 16 residues. The V gene lost 0 bases and the J gene lost 2 bases, with 13 bases spanning the gap. Germline V gives CDR1 MNHNS, CDR2 SASEGT. Here the CDR3 DNA reads TGTGCCAGCAGTGAAGCGGTGGGGGAGGGGAACTATGGCTACACCTTC. Its protein is CASSEAVGEGNYGYTF.

This clone was recorded at least ten times. This rearrangement joins TRBV19 to TRBJ2-7, with 10 bases fitting TRBD1. CDR1 LNHDA and CDR2 SQIVND come from the germline V gene (reference sequence). J gave up 3 bases and V 7 bases, and 12 bases lay outside the gene matches. The CDR3 runs to 16 residues. Here the CDR3 reads CASMPNAGQGFYEQYF. The CDR3 bases are TGTGCCAGTATGCCCAATGCGGGACAGGGGTTCTACGAGCAGTACTTC.

This clone was seen only a few times. A much larger clone lies one base from this, so it may be a read error. The rearrangement links TRBV28 to TRBJ1-1; no clear D gene. Per germline, CDR1 MDHEN and CDR2 SYDVKM. Trimming shortened V by 0 bases and J by 2 bases, and 1 base separated the two germline ends. The length of the CDR3 is 12 residues. The DNA of the CDR3 is TGTGCCAGCAGTTTATGCAACACTGAAGCTTTCTTT. The encoded protein is CASSLCNTEAFF.

The chain recombines TRBV6-1 with TRBJ2-1, with a tentative D call TRBD1 (6 bases). There are 15 residues in the CDR3. From germline, CDR1 is MNHNS and CDR2 SASEGT. V was trimmed by 7 bases and J by 4 bases, leaving 17 bases between them. CDR3 in amino acids: CASTLDSSHYNEQFF. The CDR3 DNA follows: TGTGCCAGCACCCTGGACAGCAGCCATTACAATGAGCAGTTCTTC.

In this sample, this clone turned up many times. The CDR3 loop is CASSQEGAMNTEAFF. The CDR3 DNA reads TGTGCCAGCAGCCAAGAGGGAGCCATGAACACTGAAGCTTTCTTT. This sequence joins TRBV4-2 and TRBJ1-1; D unclear. V gave up 0 bases and J gave up 0 bases, with 8 bases separating them. The CDR3 totals 15 residues. Germline loops: CDR1 LGHNA, CDR2 YNFKEQ.

This clone was seen many times. The chain uses TRBV7-8 and TRBJ2-6; D perhaps matches TRBD1 (6 bases). In germline, CDR1 is SGHVS, CDR2 FQNEAQ. The CDR3 spans 17 residues. Trimming removed 1 base from V and 2 bases from J, with 12 bases in between. The CDR3 DNA sequence: TGTGCCAGCAGCTTAGTTCAGGGGCGGACTGGGGCCAACGTCCTGACTTTC. This gives the protein CASSLVQGRTGANVLTF.